The entry that follows covers one TCR beta chain sequence. Its specificity is unknown. The sample comes from a study of neoadjuvant anti-PD-1 for oral cavity cancer. Study context: Most patients had three to four biweekly doses of 3 mg/kg nivolumab before resection.

These oral cavity squamous cell carcinomas were HPV-negative and locally advanced. Study observations and caveats: TCR analyses covered only three patients per response group.

Profiling relied on immunoSEQ multiplex PCR, and the TCRdb table lists in-frame clones only, not all of them. The sample carries 60,000 to 80,000 clones, around four fifths recorded once. V gave up 6 bases and J gave up 4 bases; unmatched junction bases: 7. Germline lookup yields CDR1 MNHEY and CDR2 SVGAGI. The CDR3 is 15 residues long. The specimen comprised PBMCs, sampled before nivolumab (anti-PD-1) treatment. The chain couples TRBV6-5 to TRBJ1-5; 9 positions agree with TRBD1. This clonotype was obtained from a person between 40 and 85 years old with oral cavity squamous cell carcinoma. CDR3 loop: CASSPGGTGNQPQHF. The CDR3 DNA sequence: TGTGCCAGCAGCCCGGGAGGGACAGGGAATCAGCCCCAGCATTTT.